Listed here are 9 T cell receptor beta chains from one sample, sequenced in a study of OX40 agonist ivuxolimab in advanced cancers. TCRdb's table, derived via immunoSEQ multiplex PCR, lists solely in-frame clones and lacks some. Of roughly 41,000 clones listed, roughly nine tenths are singletons. The starting material was CD4+ or CD8+ T cells sorted from blood, obtained in a trial of the OX40 agonist ivuxolimab. All receptors come from an adult with an advanced solid tumor such as melanoma, head and neck, liver or kidney cancer.

This clone was seen once. The genes are TRBV9 and TRBJ2-1, with 9 bases aligning to TRBD2. Germline-derived CDR1 and CDR2 are SGDLS and YYNGEE. This CDR3 is 14 amino acids long. The V segment lost 0 bases and the J segment 8 bases; nucleotides outside the gene matches: 3. CDR3 nucleotides: TGTGCCAGCAGCGTAGCTCAGCGGGAGGATGAGCAGTTCTTC. Protein product: CASSVAQREDEQFF. The complete variable domain, with remaining parts taken from reference TRBV9 and TRBJ2-1, reads DSGVTQTPKHLITATGQRVTLRCSPRSGDLSVYWYQQSLDQGLQFLIQYYNGEERAKGNILERFSAQQFPDLHSELNLSSLELGDSALYFCASSVAQREDEQFFGPGTRLTVL.

V and J are TRBV30 and TRBJ2-5, with D possibly being TRBD1 or TRBD2 (5 bases each). The J call may be mistaken, given a closer DNA end match to TRBJ2-7. Germline V lookup: CDR1 GTSNPN, CDR2 SVGIG (reference sequence). CDR3 length equals 16 residues. Here the CDR3 DNA reads TGTGCCTGGAGTGTGAGTCCCGGGACGGGAACCTACGAGCAGTACTTC. This encodes CAWSVSPGTGTYEQYF.

The chain combines TRBV10-2 with TRBJ2-3; D is possibly TRBD2 (5 bases). The length of the CDR3 is 15 residues. Germline V gives CDR1 WSHSY, CDR2 SAAADI. Trimming shortened V by 6 bases and J by 2 bases, and 15 bases separated the two germline ends. CDR3 residues: CASRVTLAHTDTQYF. The DNA for the CDR3 is TGCGCCAGCAGAGTTACCCTAGCCCACACAGATACGCAGTATTTT.

The J gene is TRBJ2-1, the V gene TRBV6-6; 8 bases are shared with TRBD2. The CDR3 totals 14 residues. The V gene end was trimmed by 7 bases and the J gene end by 8 bases; junction bases not matched to a gene: 10. The germline V gene has CDR1 MNHNY and CDR2 SVGAGI (reference sequence). The CDR3 here is CASTNGAGGDEQFF. The CDR3 coding sequence is TGTGCCAGCACCAACGGGGCGGGGGGCGATGAGCAGTTCTTC.

CDR3 DNA sequence: TGTGCCAGCGGGACAGGGGGCGTCGGTGGGGCCAACGTCCTGACTTTC. Translated: CASGTGGVGGANVLTF. V and J are TRBV19 and TRBJ2-6; 12 bases agree with TRBD1. With 9 bases clipped from V and 3 bases from J, the junction kept 6 bases outside the gene matches. This CDR3 contains 16 residues. Germline V gene lookup returns CDR1 LNHDA and CDR2 SQIVND (reference sequence).

The genes are TRBV9 and TRBJ2-7; D might be TRBD2 (6 bases). V was trimmed by 3 bases and J by 3 bases, leaving 16 bases between them. The CDR3 runs to 15 residues. Germline lookup yields CDR1 SGDLS and CDR2 YYNGEE. The CDR3 sequence: CASSGGGDGFYEQYF. CDR3 in DNA: TGTGCCAGCAGCGGAGGCGGGGACGGATTCTACGAGCAGTACTTC.

This chain uses TRBV27 with TRBJ2-5; 8 nucleotides agree with TRBD2. This CDR3 has 19 residues. J was trimmed by 5 bases and V by 5 bases; bases with no gene match: 22. Germline-derived CDR1 and CDR2 are MNHEY and SMNVEV (reference sequence). CDR3 region: CASSTVSGVGLRGGETQYF. The CDR3 DNA sequence: TGTGCCAGCAGTACCGTTAGCGGGGTTGGCCTGAGGGGCGGGGAGACCCAGTACTTC.

The rearrangement uses TRBV7-8 and TRBJ2-1; no clear D. V was cut by 1 base and J by 7 bases, with 5 bases left in between. Per the germline V gene, CDR1 is SGHVS and CDR2 is FQNEAQ. The CDR3 sequence is 12 residues long. The CDR3 DNA reads TGTGCCAGCAGCTTAGATCTAAATGAGCAGTTCTTC. This translates into CASSLDLNEQFF.

The chain carries TRBV11-2 and TRBJ2-1; possibly TRBD2 for D (5 bases). Germline V gene sequence: CDR1 SGHAT, CDR2 FQNNGV. This CDR3 has 15 residues. Trimming left V 1 base short and J 3 bases short, with 10 bases between. Written as DNA, the CDR3 is TGTGCCAGCAGCTTAGGGCTAGCATTCTACAATGAGCAGTTCTTC. This encodes CASSLGLAFYNEQFF. The full variable domain, in which reference TRBV11-2 and TRBJ2-1 provide the parts outside the CDR3, is EAGVAQSPRYKIIEKRQSVAFWCNPISGHATLYWYQQILGQGPKLLIQFQNNGVVDDSQLPKDRFSAERLKGVDSTLKIQPAKLEDSAVYLCASSLGLAFYNEQFFGPGTRLTVL.